This TCR beta chain was observed in a study of blood T cell repertoires in COVID-19. In the study overall: From the United States, Italy and Spain came samples of acute and convalescent COVID-19.

Libraries were prepared by immunoSEQ multiplex PCR; TCRdb keeps only in-frame clonotypes and omits some of them. The sample contains roughly 330,000 clones, approximately 89% of which appear only once. CDR1 SGHDT and CDR2 YYEEEE come from the germline V gene. This CDR3 has 15 residues. After removal of 2 bases from V and 3 bases from J, the junction contained 1 base not matched to a gene. Cohort allocation depended upon clinical history that participants reported. Cohort 3 donors counted as recovered after two negative PCRs, clearance, or resolved symptoms. This clonotype was obtained from a woman aged 25 to 39 who had recovered from COVID-19. The chain joins TRBV5-6 to TRBJ2-1; 11 positions agree with TRBD1. Sequencing input: PBMCs or T cells enriched from blood (not recorded which). CDR3 sequence reads: CASSLGTGGYNEQFF. Here the CDR3 DNA reads TGTGCCAGCAGCTTAGGGACAGGGGGCTACAATGAGCAGTTCTTC.